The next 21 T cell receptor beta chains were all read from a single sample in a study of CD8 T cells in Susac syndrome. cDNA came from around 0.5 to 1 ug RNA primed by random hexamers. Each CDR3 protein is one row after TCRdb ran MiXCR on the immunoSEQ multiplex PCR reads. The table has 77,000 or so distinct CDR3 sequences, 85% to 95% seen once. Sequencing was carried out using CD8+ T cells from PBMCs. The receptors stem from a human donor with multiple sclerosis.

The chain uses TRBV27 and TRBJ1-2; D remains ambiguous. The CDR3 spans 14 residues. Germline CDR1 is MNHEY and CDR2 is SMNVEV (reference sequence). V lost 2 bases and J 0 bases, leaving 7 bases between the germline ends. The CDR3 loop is CASSLLGSNYGYTF. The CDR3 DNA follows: TGTGCCAGCAGTTTACTCGGGTCTAACTATGGCTACACCTTC.

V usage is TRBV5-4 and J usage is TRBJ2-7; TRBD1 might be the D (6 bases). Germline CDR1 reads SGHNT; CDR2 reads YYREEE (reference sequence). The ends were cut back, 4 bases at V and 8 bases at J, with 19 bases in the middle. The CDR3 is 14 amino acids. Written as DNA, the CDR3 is TGTGCCAGCAGCAGAGGGACACCTGCTACGAAGCAGTACTTC. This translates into CASSRGTPATKQYF.

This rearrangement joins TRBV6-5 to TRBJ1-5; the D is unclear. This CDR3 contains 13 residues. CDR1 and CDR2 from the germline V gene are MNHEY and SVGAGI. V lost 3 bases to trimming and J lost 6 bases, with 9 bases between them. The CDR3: CASSYGSGQPQHF. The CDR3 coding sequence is TGTGCCAGCAGTTATGGTTCAGGTCAGCCCCAGCATTTT.

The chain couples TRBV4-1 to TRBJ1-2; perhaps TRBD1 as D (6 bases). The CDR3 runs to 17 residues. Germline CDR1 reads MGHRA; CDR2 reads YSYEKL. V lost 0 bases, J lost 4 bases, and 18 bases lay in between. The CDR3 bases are TGCGCCAGCAGCCAAGATATCGAACAGGGTCTAATCTATGGCTACACCTTC. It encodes CASSQDIEQGLIYGYTF.

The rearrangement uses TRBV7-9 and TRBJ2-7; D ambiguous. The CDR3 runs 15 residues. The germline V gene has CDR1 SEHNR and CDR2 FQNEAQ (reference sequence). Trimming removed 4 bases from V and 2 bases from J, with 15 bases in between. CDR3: CASSSRWPNPYEQYF. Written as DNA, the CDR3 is TGTGCCAGCAGCTCCCGGTGGCCGAACCCCTACGAGCAGTACTTC.

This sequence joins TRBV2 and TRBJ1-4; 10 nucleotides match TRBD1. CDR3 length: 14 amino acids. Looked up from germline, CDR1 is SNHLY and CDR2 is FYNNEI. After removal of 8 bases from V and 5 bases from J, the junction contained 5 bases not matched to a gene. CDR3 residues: CASAEGQGNEKLFF. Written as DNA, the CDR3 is TGTGCCAGCGCGGAGGGACAGGGGAATGAAAAACTGTTTTTT.

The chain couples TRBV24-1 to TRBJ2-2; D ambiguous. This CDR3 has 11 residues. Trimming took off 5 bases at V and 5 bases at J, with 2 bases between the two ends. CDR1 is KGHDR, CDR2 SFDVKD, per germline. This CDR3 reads CATSATGELFF. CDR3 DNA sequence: TGTGCCACCAGTGCAACCGGGGAGCTGTTTTTT.

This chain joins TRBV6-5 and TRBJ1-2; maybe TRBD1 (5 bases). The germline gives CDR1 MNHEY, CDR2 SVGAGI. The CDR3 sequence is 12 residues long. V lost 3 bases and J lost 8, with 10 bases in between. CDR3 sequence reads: CASSYGAEGYTF. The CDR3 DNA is TGTGCCAGCAGTTATGGGGCAGAGGGCTACACCTTC.

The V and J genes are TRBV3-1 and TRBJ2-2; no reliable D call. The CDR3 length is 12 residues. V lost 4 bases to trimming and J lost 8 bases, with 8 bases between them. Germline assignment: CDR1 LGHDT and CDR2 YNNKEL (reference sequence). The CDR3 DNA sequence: TGTGCCAGCAGCCTCAGTATAGGGGAGCTGTTTTTT. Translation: CASSLSIGELFF.

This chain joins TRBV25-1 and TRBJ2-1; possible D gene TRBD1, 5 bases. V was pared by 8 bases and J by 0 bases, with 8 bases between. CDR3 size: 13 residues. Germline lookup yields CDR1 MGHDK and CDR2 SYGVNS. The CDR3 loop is CASSTDSYNEQFF. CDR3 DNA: TGTGCCAGCTCGACAGACTCCTACAATGAGCAGTTCTTC.

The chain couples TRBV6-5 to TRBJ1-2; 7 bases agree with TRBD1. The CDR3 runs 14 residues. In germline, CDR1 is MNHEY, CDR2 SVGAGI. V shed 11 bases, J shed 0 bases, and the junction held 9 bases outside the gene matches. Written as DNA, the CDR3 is TGTGCCGTCCAGGGGGGAGGGTCTAACTATGGCTACACCTTC. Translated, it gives CAVQGGGSNYGYTF.

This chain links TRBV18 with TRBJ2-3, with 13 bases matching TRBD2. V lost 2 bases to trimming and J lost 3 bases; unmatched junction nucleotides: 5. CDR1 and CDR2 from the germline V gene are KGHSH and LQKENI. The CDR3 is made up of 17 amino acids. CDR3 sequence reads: CASSPALAGGPTDTQYF. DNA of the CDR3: TGTGCCAGCTCACCAGCACTAGCGGGAGGGCCGACAGATACGCAGTATTTT.

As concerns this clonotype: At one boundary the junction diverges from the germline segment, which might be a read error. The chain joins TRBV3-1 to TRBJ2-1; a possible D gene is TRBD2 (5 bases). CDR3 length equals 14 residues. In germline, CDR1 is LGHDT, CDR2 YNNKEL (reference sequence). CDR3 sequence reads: CASSQGWTSEGTRF. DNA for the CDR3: TGTGCCAGCAGCCAAGGATGGACCTCCGAGGGCACTCGATTC.

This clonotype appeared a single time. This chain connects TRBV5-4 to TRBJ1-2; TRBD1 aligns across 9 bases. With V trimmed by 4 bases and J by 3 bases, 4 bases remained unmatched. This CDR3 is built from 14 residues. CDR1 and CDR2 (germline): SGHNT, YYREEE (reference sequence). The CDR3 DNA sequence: TGTGCCAGCAGCCGGGACAGGGAGGACTATGGCTACACCTTC. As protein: CASSRDREDYGYTF.

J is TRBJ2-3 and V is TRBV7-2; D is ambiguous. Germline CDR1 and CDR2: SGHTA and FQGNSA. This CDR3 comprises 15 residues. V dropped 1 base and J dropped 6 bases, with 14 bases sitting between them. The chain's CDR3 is CASSLGHPPLDTQYF. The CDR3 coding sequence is TGTGCCAGCAGCTTAGGCCATCCCCCCCTGGATACGCAGTATTTT.

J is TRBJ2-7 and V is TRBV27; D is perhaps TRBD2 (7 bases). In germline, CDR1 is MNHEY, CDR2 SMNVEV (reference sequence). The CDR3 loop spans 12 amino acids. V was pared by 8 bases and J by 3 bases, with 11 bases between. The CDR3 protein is CASGGGGYEQYF. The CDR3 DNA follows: TGTGCCAGCGGAGGGGGGGGCTACGAGCAGTACTTC.

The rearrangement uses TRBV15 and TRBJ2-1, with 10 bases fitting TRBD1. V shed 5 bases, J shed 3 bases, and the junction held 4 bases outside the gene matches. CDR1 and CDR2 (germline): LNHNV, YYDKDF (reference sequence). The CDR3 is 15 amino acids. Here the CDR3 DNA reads TGTGCCACCAGCGACCGGGACAGGGGCTACAATGAGCAGTTCTTC. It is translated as CATSDRDRGYNEQFF.

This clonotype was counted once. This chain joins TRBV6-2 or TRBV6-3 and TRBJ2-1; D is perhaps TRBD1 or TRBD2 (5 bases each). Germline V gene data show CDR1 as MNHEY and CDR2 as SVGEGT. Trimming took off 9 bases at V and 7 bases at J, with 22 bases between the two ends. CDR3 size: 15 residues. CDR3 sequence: CASRSSGGVGNEQFF. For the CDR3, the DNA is TGTGCCAGTAGGAGCAGTGGGGGTGTAGGGAATGAGCAGTTCTTC.

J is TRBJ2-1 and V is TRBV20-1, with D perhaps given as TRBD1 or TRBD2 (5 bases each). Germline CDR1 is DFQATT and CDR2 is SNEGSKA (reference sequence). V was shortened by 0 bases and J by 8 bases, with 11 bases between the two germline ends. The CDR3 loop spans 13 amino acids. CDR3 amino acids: CSARDPRGYEQFF. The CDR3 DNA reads TGCAGTGCTAGAGATCCGAGGGGTTATGAGCAGTTCTTC.

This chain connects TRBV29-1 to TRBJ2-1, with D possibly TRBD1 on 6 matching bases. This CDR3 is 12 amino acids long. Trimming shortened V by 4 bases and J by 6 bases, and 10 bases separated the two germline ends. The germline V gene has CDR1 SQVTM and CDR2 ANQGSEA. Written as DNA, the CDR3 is TGCAGCGTTGCAGGGGCGGTCAATGAGCAGTTCTTC. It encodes CSVAGAVNEQFF.

The CDR3 spells CASSLEASQSGETQYF. The CDR3 region has the DNA TGTGCCAGCAGCTTGGAAGCGTCCCAAAGCGGGGAGACCCAGTACTTC. V is TRBV5-4 and J is TRBJ2-5; D is possibly TRBD2 (6 bases). V dropped 0 bases and J dropped 5 bases, with 17 bases sitting between them. This CDR3 has 16 amino acids. CDR1 SGHNT and CDR2 YYREEE come from the germline V gene (reference sequence).